The rows below give T cell receptor beta chains drawn from one sample of a study of T-cell memory formation after mild COVID-19. TCRdb processed the 5' RACE reads anew with MiXCR; each CDR3 protein has one entry. The sample lists approximately 170,000 distinct CDR3 sequences, roughly 13% occurring once. Sequenced input: PBMCs or a T cell subset sorted from them (not recorded which). These receptors all come from a young man who had mild COVID-19 (a few samples of this study predate the infection). Cell type and time point are not known. Each CDR3 is given with its conserved first and last residue. A D gene is named only where the DNA matches it firmly. Clone size appears in some rows only: once, few, many, or a class for an expanded clone.

clone_size: many; j_call: TRBJ2-2; d_call: TRBD1; v_call: TRBV7-8; cdr3_aa: CASRDRGLTGELFF; cdr3_nt: TGTGCCAGCAGGGACAGGGGGCTGACCGGGGAGCTGTTTTTT
clone_size: few; j_call: TRBJ1-5; d_call: NA; v_call: TRBV7-8; cdr3_aa: CASSLATSNQPQHF; cdr3_nt: TGTGCCAGCAGCTTAGCGACCTCCAATCAGCCCCAGCATTTT
clone_size: NA; j_call: TRBJ2-7; d_call: NA; v_call: TRBV11-1; cdr3_aa: CASSLNRSPWEQYF; cdr3_nt: TGTGCCAGCAGCTTAAATCGGTCGCCCTGGGAGCAGTACTTC
clone_size: few; j_call: TRBJ2-5; d_call: TRBD1; v_call: TRBV10-3; cdr3_aa: CAISQQGSEETQYF; cdr3_nt: TGTGCCATCAGTCAACAGGGGTCAGAAGAGACCCAGTACTTC
clone_size: few; j_call: TRBJ2-2; d_call: TRBD2; v_call: TRBV7-9; cdr3_aa: CASSLVLAANTGELFF; cdr3_nt: TGTGCCAGCAGCTTAGTACTAGCGGCGAACACCGGGGAGCTGTTTTTT
clone_size: NA; j_call: TRBJ2-1; d_call: NA; v_call: TRBV11-3; cdr3_aa: CASSRETGPLGNEQFF; cdr3_nt: TGTGCCAGCAGCCGCGAAACCGGCCCTCTCGGCAATGAGCAGTTCTTC
clone_size: NA; j_call: TRBJ1-1; d_call: NA; v_call: TRBV4-2; cdr3_aa: CASSQALGTTRSNTEAFF; cdr3_nt: TGTGCCAGCAGCCAAGCCCTAGGAACCACGCGATCAAACACTGAAGCTTTCTTT
clone_size: few; j_call: TRBJ2-1; d_call: TRBD2; v_call: TRBV5-1; cdr3_aa: CASSPTQTSGGYNEQFF; cdr3_nt: TGCGCCAGCAGCCCGACCCAGACTAGCGGGGGCTACAATGAGCAGTTCTTC
clone_size: NA; j_call: TRBJ2-1; d_call: TRBD2; v_call: TRBV30; cdr3_aa: CALKGSTGGYEQFF; cdr3_nt: TGTGCCTTGAAGGGTTCTACGGGGGGGTATGAGCAGTTCTTC
clone_size: NA; j_call: TRBJ1-3; d_call: NA; v_call: TRBV27; cdr3_aa: CASDVRSGNTIYF; cdr3_nt: TGTGCCAGCGACGTACGCTCTGGAAACACCATATATTTT
clone_size: few; j_call: TRBJ2-3; d_call: TRBD2; v_call: TRBV6-1; cdr3_aa: CATRIGGGTDTQYF; cdr3_nt: TGTGCCACCCGTATCGGGGGGGGCACAGATACGCAGTATTTT
clone_size: few; j_call: TRBJ2-1; d_call: TRBD2; v_call: TRBV7-2; cdr3_aa: CASSERGAAFNEQFF; cdr3_nt: TGTGCCAGCAGCGAGCGGGGGGCCGCCTTTAATGAGCAGTTCTTC
clone_size: many; j_call: TRBJ2-5; d_call: NA; v_call: TRBV4-3; cdr3_aa: CASSLRPGGGGGETQYF; cdr3_nt: TGCGCCAGCAGCCTAAGGCCTGGGGGGGGCGGAGGAGAGACCCAGTACTTC